This TCR beta chain was captured in a study of cytomegalovirus exposure and HLA in healthy donors. General study points: A link between a missense DCLRE1C variant and TCR beta V- and J-gene trimming emerged from a later analysis. An analysis that came later showed most CMV-associated TCR beta chains appearing HLA-restricted.

Details on this clone: What it recognizes is unknown.

The PCR was carried out with 60 Vbeta primers and 13 Jbeta primers. In the authors' methods: Unique TCR beta chains numbered 60 million to 100 million in a later analysis, with around 11 million shared. Profiled with immunoSEQ multiplex PCR; TCRdb holds only in-frame clones, not every one. V, J and clone size derive from that table, while D and trimming were established from the DNA sequence. The table shows more than 90,000 clones, with more than 75% occurring only once. The junction had 5 bases not matched to a gene; V was cut back by 3 bases and J by 3 bases. Germline loops: CDR1 MNHEY, CDR2 SMNVEV (reference sequence). This CDR3 contains 16 residues. Nominally healthy donors provided the samples, though records likely missed some immune exposures.

The clonotype comes from a human donor in good health. The source material was PBMCs. The chain has TRBV27 and TRBJ1-3, with 10 bases aligning to TRBD1. The CDR3 loop is CASSLDRGVDGNTIYF. The CDR3 bases are TGTGCCAGCAGTTTGGACAGGGGGGTTGATGGAAACACCATATATTTT.